Listed below are T cell receptor beta chains from one sample, sequenced in a study of cytomegalovirus exposure and HLA in healthy donors. Sequenced by immunoSEQ multiplex PCR; TCRdb stores in-frame clones only, minus some. This sample has under 200,000 clones; 70% to 80% occur once, and the top ten carry approximately 0.39%. What was sequenced was PBMCs. The receptors derive from a male donor in good health and CMV-seropositive. Each CDR3 is given with its conserved first and last residue. D genes are given only for firm matches. Part of the rows lack a size; the others show once, few, many or a class for expanded clones.

DNA	CDR3	length	D	size	V	J
TGTGCCAGCAGCACCACAGGGTTGGACGAGCAGTACTTC	CASSTTGLDEQYF	13	.	few	TRBV21-1	TRBJ2-7
TGTGCCAGCAGCTCGACTAGCGGGAGATACGGTCGGAGGCAGTACTTC	CASSSTSGRYGRRQYF	16	TRBD2	.	TRBV7-2	TRBJ2-7
TGTGCCACCAGCAGAGGGATAATGCGGGAGCAAGATACGCAGTATTTT	CATSRGIMREQDTQYF	16	TRBD2	.	TRBV15	TRBJ2-3
TGCGCCAGCAGCCAAGATGGGAAGGGGTTGAACACTGAAGCTTTCTTT	CASSQDGKGLNTEAFF	16	.	.	TRBV4-3	TRBJ1-1
TGTGCCAGTAGTATAGAGGAGGGTTCGGGCTACGAGCAGTACTTC	CASSIEEGSGYEQYF	15	.	few	TRBV19	TRBJ2-7
TGTGCCAGCAGCTTCAGGCGGGATCAGCCCCAGCATTTT	CASSFRRDQPQHF	13	.	.	TRBV7-2	TRBJ1-5
TGTGCCAGCAGTTCGCTATACGAGCAGTACTTC	CASSSLYEQYF	11	.	.	TRBV6-5	TRBJ2-7
TGTGCCAGCAGCGGGGCTTCTGGTACAGATACGCAGTATTTT	CASSGASGTDTQYF	14	.	.	TRBV5-4	TRBJ2-3
TGTGCCAGCAGCGTAGGCCCGGGAGGAAAGGGGGAGACCCAGTACTTC	CASSVGPGGKGETQYF	16	TRBD2	.	TRBV9	TRBJ2-5
TGTGCCAGCAGCCGGGAGCGGAGTCAGCCCCAGCATTTT	CASSRERSQPQHF	13	.	.	TRBV6-1	TRBJ1-5
TGTGCCAGCAGTGGGGGACAGGACCTTTACGAGCAGTACTTC	CASSGGQDLYEQYF	14	TRBD1	once	TRBV2	TRBJ2-7
TGCAGCGCCGGGGGAGCTGGCACAGATACGCAGTATTTT	CSAGGAGTDTQYF	13	.	.	TRBV29-1	TRBJ2-3
TGTGCCAGCAGCCCCCACCGACTAGCGGGCACAGATACGCAGTATTTT	CASSPHRLAGTDTQYF	16	TRBD2	.	TRBV9	TRBJ2-3
TGTGCCAGCAGCTTCGCGGGAGCGGCAGATACGCAGTATTTT	CASSFAGAADTQYF	14	TRBD2	.	TRBV7-2	TRBJ2-3
TGTGCCAGCAGTAGCCAGGGGAACTATGGCTACACCTTC	CASSSQGNYGYTF	13	.	.	TRBV2	TRBJ1-2
TGCGCCAGCAGCTCGCTTGTCACGGACGAGCAGTACTTC	CASSSLVTDEQYF	13	.	once	TRBV5-1	TRBJ2-7
TGTGCCAGCAGCCTGGGGGGGGGCTCTGGGGCCAACGTCCTGACTTTC	CASSLGGGSGANVLTF	16	TRBD2	.	TRBV13	TRBJ2-6
TGTGCCAGCACCCCGGGACAGGGACTGTTTTTT	CASTPGQGLFF	11	TRBD1	.	TRBV6-6	TRBJ1-4
TGTGCCAGCTCACCTGGGACAGGGGGCTACGAGCAGTACTTC	CASSPGTGGYEQYF	14	TRBD1	.	TRBV18	TRBJ2-7
TGTGCCAGCTCAGGTGCACCGGGACAGGGTTTCTCCGAGCAGTACTTC	CASSGAPGQGFSEQYF	16	TRBD1	.	TRBV18	TRBJ2-7
TGTGCCAGCAGCCCGGGAGCAAATAGCAATCAGCCCCAGCATTTT	CASSPGANSNQPQHF	15	.	.	TRBV7-2	TRBJ1-5
TGTGCCAGTAGTATATCGGGGCTAGCGGTTTACAATGAGCAGTTCTTC	CASSISGLAVYNEQFF	16	TRBD2	.	TRBV19	TRBJ2-1
TGTGCCACCAGCCCCGGGGACAGGGGAAACAATCAGCCCCAGCATTTT	CATSPGDRGNNQPQHF	16	TRBD1	.	TRBV15	TRBJ1-5
TGTGCCAGCAGCGTAGAAGCGGGGGGCTACCAAGAGACCCAGTACTTC	CASSVEAGGYQETQYF	16	TRBD2	.	TRBV9	TRBJ2-5
TGCAGCGTTGAACTAGCGGGCGCAAGCTCCTACAATGAGCAGTTCTTC	CSVELAGASSYNEQFF	16	TRBD2	.	TRBV29-1	TRBJ2-1
TGCGCCAGCAGCCAGCAGAGGAAATCTAGCACAGATACGCAGTATTTT	CASSQQRKSSTDTQYF	16	.	.	TRBV4-1	TRBJ2-3
TGTGCCAGCAGCACCCTACCTGGAGACACTGAAGCTTTCTTT	CASSTLPGDTEAFF	14	.	once	TRBV6-5	TRBJ1-1
TGTGCCAGCAGCCTCACAGGGGGCGTTTCGTATGAGCAGTTCTTC	CASSLTGGVSYEQFF	15	TRBD1	.	TRBV6-6	TRBJ2-1
TGTGCCAGCAGTTTTAGTCGACAGGGGAAGCAGCCCCAGCATTTT	CASSFSRQGKQPQHF	15	TRBD1	.	TRBV27	TRBJ1-5
TGTGCCAGCAGTTTCCAGGGGGTTAGCTCCTACGAGCAGTACTTC	CASSFQGVSSYEQYF	15	TRBD1	.	TRBV28	TRBJ2-7
TGCGCCAGCAGCTTGGCCGGGGGACAGGGGAACGAGCAGTACTTC	CASSLAGGQGNEQYF	15	TRBD1	.	TRBV5-1	TRBJ2-7
TGTGCCAGCAGCCCCCGAGGGGCGGGAAACACCGGGGAGCTGTTTTTT	CASSPRGAGNTGELFF	16	.	.	TRBV5-4	TRBJ2-2
TGCGCCAGCGCCTGCGCGGGGGCTGGAAACACCATATATTTT	CASACAGAGNTIYF	14	.	.	TRBV10-1	TRBJ1-3
TGTGCCAGCAGCTTCGGGGAAAACATTCAGTACTTC	CASSFGENIQYF	12	.	.	TRBV7-9	TRBJ2-4
TGTGCCAGCAACCCCGACACAATATCCAGGGAGCTGTTTTTT	CASNPDTISRELFF	14	.	.	TRBV28	TRBJ2-2
TGTGCCAGCAGCTTAGCGGGGGGACCCTACGAGCAGTACTTC	CASSLAGGPYEQYF	14	TRBD2	.	TRBV11-3	TRBJ2-7
TGTGCCGGCAGCTATGGACAGGGGAGCGGCTACACCTTC	CAGSYGQGSGYTF	13	TRBD1	once	TRBV6-5	TRBJ1-2
TGCGCCAGCAGAAAGGCAGGGAAAGGGGACACCATATATTTT	CASRKAGKGDTIYF	14	.	.	TRBV5-1	TRBJ1-3
TGTGCCAGCAGCCGGTCGGGGGGTCCCTCCTACGAGCAGTACTTC	CASSRSGGPSYEQYF	15	TRBD2	.	TRBV7-2	TRBJ2-7
TGTGCCAGCAGCCAAAATACAGTTCCGAACTACGAGCAGTACTTC	CASSQNTVPNYEQYF	15	.	.	TRBV14	TRBJ2-7
TGTGCCAGCAGGAGGGAGACTAGCAATCATGGGCCCCAGCATTTT	CASRRETSNHGPQHF	15	.	.	TRBV6-1	TRBJ1-5
TGTGCCAGCTGCGCACAGGGATCTAGCACAGATACGCAGTATTTT	CASCAQGSSTDTQYF	15	.	.	TRBV28	TRBJ2-3
TGTGCCACCAGCAGATCCTTAGAAACCGGGGAGCTGTTTTTT	CATSRSLETGELFF	14	.	.	TRBV15	TRBJ2-2
TGTGCCAGCAGTGTCGGTAATGAAAAACTGTTTTTT	CASSVGNEKLFF	12	.	few	TRBV6-1	TRBJ1-4